This T cell receptor beta chain was sequenced during a study of immune characterization of retroperitoneal liposarcoma. From the PCR reads, TCRdb called clonotypes with MiXCR, one entry per CDR3 protein. The data show about 1,600 distinct CDR3 sequences, roughly 45% seen once. The CDR3 runs 14 residues. Germline CDR1 reads MNHNS; CDR2 reads SASEGT. The V end was cut by 7 bases, the J end by 0 bases, with 7 bases between. Material for sequencing was tumor tissue. This chain connects TRBV6-1 to TRBJ2-6, with unresolved D. The source is a female donor with retroperitoneal liposarcoma. CDR3 residues: CASKQTSGANVLTF. The DNA for the CDR3 is TGTGCCAGCAAGCAGACCTCTGGGGCCAACGTCCTGACTTTC.